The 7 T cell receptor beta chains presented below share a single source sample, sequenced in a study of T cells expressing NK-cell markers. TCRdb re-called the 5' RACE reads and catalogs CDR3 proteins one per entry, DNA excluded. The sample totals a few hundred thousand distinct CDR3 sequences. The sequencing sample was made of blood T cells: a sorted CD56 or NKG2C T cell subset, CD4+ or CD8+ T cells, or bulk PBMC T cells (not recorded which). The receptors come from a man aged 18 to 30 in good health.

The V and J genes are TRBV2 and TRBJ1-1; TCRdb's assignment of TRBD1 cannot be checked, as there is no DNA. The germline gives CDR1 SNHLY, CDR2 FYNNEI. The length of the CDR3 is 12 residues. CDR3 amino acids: CASSQQGRGAFF.

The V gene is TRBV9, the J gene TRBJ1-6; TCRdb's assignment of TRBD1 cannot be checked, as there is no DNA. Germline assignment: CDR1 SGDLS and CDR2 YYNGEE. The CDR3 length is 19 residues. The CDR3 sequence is CASSVDPGQGSSYNSPLHF.

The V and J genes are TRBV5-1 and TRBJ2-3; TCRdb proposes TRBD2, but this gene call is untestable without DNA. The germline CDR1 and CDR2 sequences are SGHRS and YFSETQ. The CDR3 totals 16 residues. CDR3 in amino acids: CASSETSGRGTDTQYF. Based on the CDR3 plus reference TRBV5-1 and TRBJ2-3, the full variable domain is KAGVTQTPRYLIKTRGQQVTLSCSPISGHRSVSWYQQTPGQGLQFLFEYFSETQRNKGNFPGRFSGRQFSNSRSEMNVSTLELGDSALYLCASSETSGRGTDTQYFGPGTRLTVL.

This CDR3 is CSASAGLNYTKNIQYF. The chain carries TRBV20-1 and TRBJ2-4; TCRdb's assignment of TRBD2 cannot be checked, as there is no DNA. Looked up from germline, CDR1 is DFQATT and CDR2 is SNEGSKA (reference sequence). The CDR3 is 16 amino acids.

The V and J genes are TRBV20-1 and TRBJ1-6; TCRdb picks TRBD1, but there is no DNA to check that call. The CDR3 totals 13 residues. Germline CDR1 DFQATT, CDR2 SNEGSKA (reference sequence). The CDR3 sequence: CSAIRGQNSPLHF.

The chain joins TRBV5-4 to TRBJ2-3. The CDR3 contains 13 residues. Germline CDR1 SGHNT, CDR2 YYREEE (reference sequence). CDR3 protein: CASSLAGSDTQYF.

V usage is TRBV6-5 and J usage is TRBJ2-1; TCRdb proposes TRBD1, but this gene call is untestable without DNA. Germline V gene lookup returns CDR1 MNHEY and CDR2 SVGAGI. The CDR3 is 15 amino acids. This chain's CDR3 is CASSYSSRDYNEQFF.